These 17 T cell receptor beta chains originate from one sample sequenced in a study of untreated major depressive disorder. Study-wide results and limits: CD4+ T cells from depressed patients used TRBV05-01 (Vbeta 5.1) more often than controls.

Some clones are missing from TCRdb's copy, which holds only in-frame ones; the method was immunoSEQ multiplex PCR. This table holds 10,000 to 15,000 clones, about nine tenths found once. Their antigens are not known. Material for sequencing was CD4+ T cells from PBMCs. The origin of the receptors is a young man with major depressive disorder.

This clone was observed a few times. V is TRBV28 and J is TRBJ2-5; D is unclear. The V gene's germline CDR1 is MDHEN and CDR2 SYDVKM. CDR3 length: 11 residues. Trimming removed 3 bases from V and 11 bases from J, with 10 bases in between. The CDR3 loop reads CASSFSSKQYF. The DNA of the CDR3 is TGTGCCAGCAGTTTCAGCAGCAAGCAGTACTTC.

The V call is TRBV15, the J call TRBJ2-3, with D perhaps matching TRBD1 (6 bases). The length of the CDR3 is 16 residues. Deletions cut 5 bases from V and 0 bases from J, with 15 bases between. The germline V gene has CDR1 LNHNV and CDR2 YYDKDF (reference sequence). CDR3 coding DNA: TGTGCCACCAGCGTTGGGGCGGACAGAAGCACAGATACGCAGTATTTT. This sequence encodes CATSVGADRSTDTQYF.

The chain uses TRBV4-2 and TRBJ1-3, with 8 bases lining up with TRBD1. Germline CDR1 reads LGHNA; CDR2 reads YNFKEQ. V dropped 0 bases and J dropped 5; count of bases not matched to a gene: 6. CDR3 length: 16 residues. The CDR3 is CASSQDGQGARNTIYF. The CDR3 DNA follows: TGTGCCAGCAGCCAAGATGGACAGGGCGCGAGAAACACCATATATTTT.

The chain has TRBV5-1 and TRBJ2-3, with 8 bases that match TRBD2. With V trimmed by 4 bases and J by 4 bases, 8 bases remained unmatched. CDR1 and CDR2 from the germline V gene are SGHRS and YFSETQ. The CDR3 spans 15 residues. The CDR3: CASSHRGGGSDTQYF. CDR3 sequence (DNA): TGCGCCAGCAGCCACCGGGGGGGCGGGTCAGATACGCAGTATTTT.

The genes are TRBV27 and TRBJ1-1, with 8 bases lining up with TRBD1. The CDR3 sequence is 15 residues long. V was clipped by 5 bases and J by 1 base; unmatched bases: 6. CDR1 is MNHEY and CDR2 is SMNVEV in the germline V gene (reference sequence). The CDR3 here is CASSGRGPRNTEAFF. CDR3 DNA: TGTGCCAGCAGTGGCAGGGGGCCGAGGAACACTGAAGCTTTCTTT.

This chain joins TRBV6-5 and TRBJ1-4; D is ambiguous. The length of the CDR3 is 15 residues. The V end was cut by 0 bases, the J end by 3 bases, with 8 bases between. CDR1 MNHEY and CDR2 SVGAGI come from the germline V gene. CDR3 in DNA: TGTGCCAGCAGTTACTCGATTGGGGCTAATGAAAAACTGTTTTTT. Amino acid sequence: CASSYSIGANEKLFF.

The genes are TRBV30 and TRBJ1-1; tentative D call: TRBD1 (5 bases). CDR3 length: 14 residues. V gave up 7 bases and J gave up 3 bases, with 18 bases separating them. Germline V gene data show CDR1 as GTSNPN and CDR2 as SVGIG (reference sequence). In DNA form, the CDR3 reads TGTGCCTCAACCGAGTGGGGGACGGACACTGAAGCTTTCTTT. The encoded protein is CASTEWGTDTEAFF.

This CDR3 is CAWSVGIPGGELFF. DNA of the CDR3: TGTGCCTGGAGTGTCGGCATCCCCGGCGGGGAGCTGTTTTTT. V gene TRBV30 combines with J gene TRBJ2-2; D not certain. The germline V gene encodes CDR1 GTSNPN and CDR2 SVGIG (reference sequence). The CDR3 sequence is 14 residues long. The V end was cut by 0 bases, the J end by 7 bases, with 12 bases between.

The J gene is TRBJ1-2, the V gene TRBV19; 10 positions match TRBD1. Germline-derived CDR1 and CDR2 are LNHDA and SQIVND (reference sequence). J was trimmed by 8 bases and V by 5 bases; bases with no gene match: 8. The CDR3 is 14 amino acids. CDR3 loop: CASSRDRGVLGYTF. In nucleotides, the CDR3 is TGTGCCAGTAGTCGGGACAGGGGAGTTTTAGGCTACACCTTC.

The chain combines TRBV30 with TRBJ2-7; D might be TRBD2 (7 bases). Trimming shortened V by 5 bases and J by 2 bases, and 16 bases separated the two germline ends. The CDR3 contains 14 residues. The germline gives CDR1 GTSNPN, CDR2 SVGIG (reference sequence). The chain's CDR3 is CAWEGAGAPYEQYF. CDR3 bases: TGTGCCTGGGAAGGGGCGGGGGCGCCCTACGAGCAGTACTTC.

The gene calls are TRBV2 and TRBJ2-7; D is unclear. Germline V CDR1 and CDR2: SNHLY, FYNNEI. CDR3 length: 13 amino acids. V was cut by 6 bases and J by 0 bases, with 9 bases left in between. This CDR3 reads CASSVLVSYEQYF. CDR3 sequence (DNA): TGTGCCAGCAGCGTCCTCGTCTCCTACGAGCAGTACTTC. The full variable domain, in which reference TRBV2 and TRBJ2-7 provide the parts outside the CDR3, is EPEVTQTPSHQVTQMGQEVILRCVPISNHLYFYWYRQILGQKVEFLVSFYNNEISEKSEIFDDQFSVERPDGSNFTLKIRSTKLEDSAMYFCASSVLVSYEQYFGPGTRLTVT.

J is TRBJ2-7 and V is TRBV25-1; D possibly corresponds to TRBD1 (5 bases). Germline CDR1 is MGHDK and CDR2 is SYGVNS. Trimming pared 3 bases from V and 5 bases from J, leaving 17 bases between. This CDR3 has 15 residues. The CDR3 sequence: CASSEPGRVKNEQYF. The CDR3 region has the DNA TGTGCCAGCAGTGAGCCCGGCAGGGTGAAAAACGAGCAGTACTTC.

This clone was observed once. CDR3 bases: TGTGCCAGCATCCCAGGGACAGGGGGCTCCTACGAGCAGTACTTC. It encodes CASIPGTGGSYEQYF. The J gene is TRBJ2-7, the V gene TRBV6-6, with TRBD1 matching 11 bases. The CDR3 has 15 amino acids. The junction had 5 bases not matched to a gene; V was cut back by 7 bases and J by 0 bases. In germline, CDR1 is MNHNY, CDR2 SVGAGI (reference sequence).

This chain links TRBV6-4 with TRBJ2-1, with TRBD2 as a possible D gene (5 bases). The length of the CDR3 is 15 residues. V was shortened by 7 bases and J by 0 bases, with 13 bases between the two germline ends. The V gene's germline CDR1 is MRHNA and CDR2 SNTAGT. This chain's CDR3 is CASKEQGSSYNEQFF. The CDR3 DNA follows: TGTGCCAGCAAGGAACAAGGGAGCTCCTACAATGAGCAGTTCTTC.

V gene TRBV13 combines with J gene TRBJ2-2; D might be TRBD1 (6 bases). Between the trimmed V and J ends, which lost 5 bases and 4 bases, there was a span of 14 bases. Germline loops: CDR1 PRHDT, CDR2 FYEKMQ (reference sequence). CDR3 length: 15 amino acids. CDR3 in DNA: TGTGCCAGCAGCCCCCGTAGGGGGTTCACCGGGGAGCTGTTTTTT. Translated: CASSPRRGFTGELFF. Combining the CDR3 with reference TRBV13 and TRBJ2-2 gives the whole variable domain AAGVIQSPRHLIKEKRETATLKCYPIPRHDTVYWYQQGPGQDPQFLISFYEKMQSDKGSIPDRFSAQQFSDYHSELNMSSLELGDSALYFCASSPRRGFTGELFFGEGSRLTVL.

The V and J genes are TRBV7-3 and TRBJ1-6; D gene uncertain. CDR3 length: 15 residues. Trimming cost V 4 bases and J 7 bases, with 14 bases left between them. Germline CDR1 and CDR2: SGHTA and FQGTGA. The CDR3: CASSYPRLPNSPLHF. DNA for the CDR3: TGTGCCAGCAGCTACCCGCGGCTACCAAATTCACCCCTCCACTTT.

V usage is TRBV5-4 and J usage is TRBJ1-4, with 8 bases identical to TRBD1. The CDR3 has 16 amino acids. J lost 8 bases, V lost 0 bases, and 9 bases had no gene match. Germline V gene sequence: CDR1 SGHNT, CDR2 YYREEE (reference sequence). The CDR3 here is CASSLGDRGAREKLFF. CDR3 nucleotides: TGTGCCAGCAGCTTGGGCGACAGGGGCGCCAGGGAAAAACTGTTTTTT.